What follows describes a single TCR beta chain. Its antigen is as yet unknown. There are 13 residues in the CDR3. CDR1 is SQVTM, CDR2 ANQGSEA, per germline. Trimming took 4 bases from V and 6 from J, leaving 12 bases between them. Next came a second PCR, run for about 6 to 11 cycles, which used a sample-barcoded 5' primer along with a J-beta primer mix. TCRdb re-derived calls from the 5' RACE reads in MiXCR, one entry per CDR3 protein. The repertoire holds about 2 million distinct CDR3 sequences, with roughly 49% as singletons. This entry comes from a study of blood T cells in healthy people across ages. Overall study: About one barcoded beta molecule per two T cells was captured by template switching.

Study results and limitations: Estimates of total diversity, which came from one million sequenced T cells, were considered to be underestimates.

The sequence derives from a middle-aged woman in good health. What was sequenced was blood. The genes are TRBV29-1 and TRBJ1-4; D is ambiguous. The chain's CDR3 is CSVVGGLDEKLFF. The CDR3 bases are TGCAGCGTTGTTGGCGGTTTGGATGAAAAACTGTTTTTT. Full variable domain (remainder filled in from reference TRBV29-1 and TRBJ1-4): SAVISQKPSRDICQRGTSLTIQCQVDSQVTMMFWYRQQPGQSLTLIATANQGSEATYESGFVIDKFPISRPNLTFSTLTVSNMSPEDSSIYLCSVVGGLDEKLFFGSGTQLSVL.